The 3 T cell receptor beta chains presented below share a single source sample, sequenced in a study of blood T cell repertoires in COVID-19. Here immunoSEQ multiplex PCR was the method, and the copy in TCRdb shows in-frame clones only, minus some. The table shows approximately 350,000 clones, with over 80% occurring only once. The sequencing sample was made of peripheral blood. The source of these receptors is a woman aged 45-65 years with COVID-19, enrolled during active disease.

The rearrangement uses TRBV29-1 and TRBJ1-2; D possibly corresponds to TRBD1 (5 bases). The CDR3 extends over 16 amino acids. CDR1 and CDR2 (germline): SQVTM, ANQGSEA. V lost 2 bases and J lost 4, with 20 bases in between. The CDR3 is CSVETTRDYWGYGYTF. The CDR3 nucleotides are TGCAGCGTTGAAACGACGAGGGACTACTGGGGCTATGGCTACACCTTC.

The V call is TRBV5-5, the J call TRBJ2-1; D is perhaps TRBD1 (5 bases). The germline CDR1 and CDR2 sequences are SGHKS and YYEKEE (reference sequence). There are 15 residues in the CDR3. V was shortened by 7 bases and J by 0 bases, with 14 bases between the two germline ends. CDR3 DNA sequence: TGTGCCAGCGCCCTCGGCAGGGCCTCCTACAATGAGCAGTTCTTC. Its translation: CASALGRASYNEQFF.

The gene calls are TRBV30 and TRBJ1-1, with D possibly TRBD1 on 6 matching bases. The CDR3 is 13 amino acids. CDR1 GTSNPN and CDR2 SVGIG come from the germline V gene (reference sequence). Between the trimmed V and J ends, which lost 0 bases and 4 bases, there was a span of 9 bases. The CDR3 DNA reads as TGTGCCTGGAGTGTCGGACAGACCACTGAAGCTTTCTTT. This sequence encodes CAWSVGQTTEAFF.